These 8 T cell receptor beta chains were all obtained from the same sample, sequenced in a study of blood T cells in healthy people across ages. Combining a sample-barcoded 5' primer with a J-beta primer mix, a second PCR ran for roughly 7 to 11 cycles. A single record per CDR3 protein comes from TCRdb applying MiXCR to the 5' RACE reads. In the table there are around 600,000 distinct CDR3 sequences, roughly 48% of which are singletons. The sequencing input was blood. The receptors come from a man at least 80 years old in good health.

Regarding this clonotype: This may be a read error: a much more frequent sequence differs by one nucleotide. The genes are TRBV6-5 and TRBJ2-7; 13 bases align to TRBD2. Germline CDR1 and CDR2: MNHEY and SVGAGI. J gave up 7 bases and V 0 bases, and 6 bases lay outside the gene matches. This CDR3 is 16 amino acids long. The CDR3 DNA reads TGTGCCAGCAGTTACTCGGGGACTAGCGGGGTCAATGAGCAGTACTTC. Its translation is CASSYSGTSGVNEQYF.

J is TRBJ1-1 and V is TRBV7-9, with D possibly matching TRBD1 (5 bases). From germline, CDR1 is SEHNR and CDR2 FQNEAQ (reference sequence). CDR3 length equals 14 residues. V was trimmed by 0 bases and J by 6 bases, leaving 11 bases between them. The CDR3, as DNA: TGTGCCAGCAGCTTAGCTGGGGGGAATCCTGAAGCTTTCTTT. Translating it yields CASSLAGGNPEAFF.

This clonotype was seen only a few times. Written as DNA, the CDR3 is TGTGCCAGCAGTTTAGTTGGCCCCCCACAAGAGACCCAGTACTTC. It is translated as CASSLVGPPQETQYF. The V gene is TRBV12-3 or TRBV12-4, the J gene TRBJ2-5; D not certain. The V gene lost 1 base and the J gene lost 2 bases, with 11 bases spanning the gap. This CDR3 is built from 15 residues.

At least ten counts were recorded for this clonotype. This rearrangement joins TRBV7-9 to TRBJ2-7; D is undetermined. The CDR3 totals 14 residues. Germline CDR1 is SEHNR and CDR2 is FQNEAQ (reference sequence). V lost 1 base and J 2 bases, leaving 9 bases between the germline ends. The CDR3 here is CASSLGGLAYEQYF. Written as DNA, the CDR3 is TGTGCCAGCAGCTTAGGTGGGCTAGCCTACGAGCAGTACTTC.

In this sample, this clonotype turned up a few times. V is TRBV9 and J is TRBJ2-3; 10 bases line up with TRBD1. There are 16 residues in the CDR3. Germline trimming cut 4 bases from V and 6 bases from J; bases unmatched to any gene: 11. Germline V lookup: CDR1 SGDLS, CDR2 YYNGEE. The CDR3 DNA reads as TGTGCCAGCAGCCCCCGGGACAGGGGATTTCGGGATACGCAGTATTTT. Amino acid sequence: CASSPRDRGFRDTQYF.

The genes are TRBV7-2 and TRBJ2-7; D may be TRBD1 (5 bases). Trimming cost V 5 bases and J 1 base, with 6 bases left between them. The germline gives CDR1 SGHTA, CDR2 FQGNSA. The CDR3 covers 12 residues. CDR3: CASSDSSYEQYF. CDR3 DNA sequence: TGTGCCAGCAGCGACAGTTCCTACGAGCAGTACTTC.

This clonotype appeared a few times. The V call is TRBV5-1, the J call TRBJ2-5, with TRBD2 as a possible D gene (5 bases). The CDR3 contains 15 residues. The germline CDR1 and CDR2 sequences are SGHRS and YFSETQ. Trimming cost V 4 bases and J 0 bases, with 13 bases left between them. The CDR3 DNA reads TGCGCCAGCAGCCCCGGGATTGCGTACCAAGAGACCCAGTACTTC. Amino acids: CASSPGIAYQETQYF.

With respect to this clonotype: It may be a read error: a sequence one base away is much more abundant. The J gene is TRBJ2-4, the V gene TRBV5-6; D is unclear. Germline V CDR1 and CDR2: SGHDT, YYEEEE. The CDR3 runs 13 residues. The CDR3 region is CASGLVAKNIQYF. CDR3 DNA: TGTGCCAGCGGCTTGGTAGCCAAAAACATTCAGTACTTC.